This T cell receptor beta chain was sequenced in a study of T cell responses to AZD1222 COVID-19 vaccine. Study-wide points: Baseline serology detected seropositivity in only 6 or 7 AZD1222 recipients. The donor cohort was predominantly white British with a female majority, and clonal diversity may have been underestimated. Nearly half of spike-specific TCRs reportedly target variant regions that are unmutated in the B.1.351 and B.1.1.7 variants.

The CDR3 is 14 residues long. V gave up 6 bases and J gave up 2 bases, with 13 bases separating them. Germline V CDR1 and CDR2: MNHEY, SVGAGI. The repertoire was sequenced with immunoSEQ multiplex PCR; TCRdb's copy has only in-frame clones and lacks some. The sample has approximately 130,000 clones, 93% seen once; the top ten hold about 0.91%. About this clone itself: Its target is unknown.

The receptor's source is an adult in good health. The chain links TRBV6-5 to TRBJ1-2, with unresolved D. The sample was peripheral blood, taken on day 0 of AZD1222 vaccination. CDR3 in amino acids: CASSLGPRNYGYTF. CDR3 nucleotides: TGTGCCAGCAGCCTTGGACCGAGAAACTATGGCTACACCTTC.